This T cell receptor beta chain was profiled in a study of memory CD4+ T cells and cytomegalovirus serostatus. The overall study: Healthy Belgian adult donors included roughly ten CMV-positive and 24 CMV-negative people.

CDR1 WNHNN and CDR2 SYGVQD come from the germline V gene (reference sequence). The CDR3 is made up of 14 amino acids. Trimming at V came to 3 bases and at J to 5 bases, leaving 5 bases not matched to a gene. The sort gate was single viable CD3+CD4+CD8-CD45RO+ cells for memory CD4+ T cells. Libraries were prepared by immunoSEQ multiplex PCR; TCRdb keeps only in-frame clonotypes and omits some of them. The sample has about 75,000 clones; 78% are singletons. The origin of this receptor is an adult in good health and CMV-seropositive. The J gene is TRBJ1-1, the V gene TRBV10-1; TRBD1 matches 8 bases. Sequenced sample: memory CD4+ T cells from blood. For the CDR3, the DNA is TGCGCCAGCAGTGATCCAGGGGGCCCTACTGAAGCTTTCTTT. It codes for CASSDPGGPTEAFF.